This record concerns one T cell receptor (beta chain) sequence. Its antigen is undetermined. The CDR3 sequence is 13 residues long. Germline V lookup: CDR1 MGHRA, CDR2 YSYEKL. Trimming left V 4 bases short and J 8 bases short, with 14 bases between. The sample is drawn from a study of chemoradiotherapy in HPV16-positive cancers. Regarding the study as a whole: HPV-specific T cells were functionally defined from only two HPV16-positive patients.

Sequencing was performed with immunoSEQ multiplex PCR; in TCRdb, only in-frame clones are kept and a portion is missing. The table shows 10,000 to 15,000 clones, with around 78% occurring only once. The chain recombines TRBV4-1 with TRBJ1-2; the D is unclear. Sample collection occurred from a patient who underwent chemoradiotherapy. This sequence originates from a human donor with HPV-associated anogenital cancer. The CDR3 coding sequence is TGCGCCAGCAGCCCGCGCGACCGGCTGGGCTACACCTTC. Translating it yields CASSPRDRLGYTF.